This T cell receptor (beta chain) was profiled in a study of shared clonotypes between healthy human individuals. Study details: Donors consisted of two women and three men between 18 and 49.

Assay: immunoSEQ multiplex PCR; the TCRdb copy retains only in-frame clones and omits some. Found here are about 1.5 million clones, 98% of them singletons; the top ten hold approximately 0.45%. Memory CD4+ cells were the fraction left after CD45RA+ naive selection. The CDR3 is made up of 15 amino acids. The sequenced sample was naive CD4+ T cells sorted from blood. The subset is: CD45RA+ positively selected. V is TRBV12-1 and J is TRBJ2-7. TRBV12-1 is recorded as a pseudogene. The sequence was collected from a man younger than 45 in good health. The DNA of the CDR3 is TGTGCCAGCAGCTGGCGTACCCGGGCCCCCTACGAGCAGTACTTC. Translating gives CASSWRTRAPYEQYF.